The 21 T cell receptor beta chains listed next were all sequenced from one sample in a study of T cell changes during pregnancy in multiple sclerosis. TCRdb's table, derived via immunoSEQ multiplex PCR, lists solely in-frame clones and lacks some. In the table there are approximately 89,000 clones, around 94% of which are singletons. The material was peripheral blood, obtained in the third trimester of pregnancy. These receptors originate from a female donor with multiple sclerosis, enrolled in a pregnancy study.

This chain joins TRBV27 and TRBJ2-1; the D is unclear. Germline values: CDR1 MNHEY, CDR2 SMNVEV (reference sequence). The CDR3 has 13 residues. V was trimmed by 1 base and J by 10 bases, leaving 11 bases between them. The CDR3 region is CASSLFDRVEQFF. In nucleotides, the CDR3 is TGTGCCAGCAGTTTATTCGATCGAGTGGAGCAGTTCTTC.

This clone was recorded only once. V usage is TRBV6-5 and J usage is TRBJ2-4; D might be TRBD1 (5 bases). With 2 bases removed from V and 8 bases from J, the gap between germline ends came to 10 bases. CDR3 length: 13 residues. Germline CDR1 reads MNHEY; CDR2 reads SVGAGI. The CDR3 protein is CASSYALGDIQYF. For the CDR3, the DNA is TGTGCCAGCAGTTACGCCTTAGGGGACATTCAGTACTTC.

The chain links TRBV7-2 to TRBJ2-1; D not certain. This CDR3 has 16 residues. The germline CDR1 and CDR2 sequences are SGHTA and FQGNSA. V lost 1 base to trimming and J lost 2 bases, with 12 bases between them. The CDR3 loop is CASSLVVHPPYNEQFF. The CDR3 DNA reads TGTGCCAGCAGCTTAGTCGTACATCCCCCCTACAATGAGCAGTTCTTC. The variable domain in full, completed from reference TRBV7-2 and TRBJ2-1, reads GAGVSQSPSNKVTEKGKDVELRCDPISGHTALYWYRQSLGQGLEFLIYFQGNSAPDKSGLPSDRFSAERTGGSVSTLTIQRTQQEDSAVYLCASSLVVHPPYNEQFFGPGTRLTVL.

V is TRBV4-1 and J is TRBJ2-7, with 7 positions matching TRBD2. The germline V gene has CDR1 MGHRA and CDR2 YSYEKL. Trimming at V came to 1 base and at J to 3 bases, leaving 3 bases not matched to a gene. This CDR3 region has 14 residues. CDR3 DNA sequence: TGCGCCAGCAGCCAAGTACGGGAGGACTACGAGCAGTACTTC. As protein: CASSQVREDYEQYF.

V is TRBV28 and J is TRBJ2-6, with D uncertain. CDR1 is MDHEN and CDR2 is SYDVKM in the germline V gene. V shed 3 bases and J shed 1 base, with 4 bases lying between them. This CDR3 region has 14 residues. DNA of the CDR3: TGTGCCAGCAGTTTCGGGTCTGGGGCCAACGTCCTGACTTTC. As protein: CASSFGSGANVLTF.

V usage is TRBV10-2 and J usage is TRBJ1-2; TRBD1 matches at 8 bases. The V segment lost 1 base and the J segment 8 bases; nucleotides outside the gene matches: 3. Looked up from germline, CDR1 is WSHSY and CDR2 is SAAADI. CDR3 size: 13 residues. The CDR3, as DNA: TGCGCCAGCAGTGAGTACACAGGGGGAGGCTACACCTTC. It codes for CASSEYTGGGYTF.

The gene calls are TRBV6-5 and TRBJ2-7; tentative D call: TRBD1 (6 bases). Germline loops: CDR1 MNHEY, CDR2 SVGAGI. Trimming removed 3 bases from V and 7 bases from J, with 13 bases in between. This CDR3 is built from 13 residues. The CDR3: CASSYEGVGEQYF. The CDR3 bases are TGTGCCAGCAGTTATGAGGGGGTGGGAGAGCAGTACTTC.

This clone is a singleton in its sample. This sequence joins TRBV30 and TRBJ1-6; 8 bases agree with TRBD1. V was clipped by 8 bases and J by 6 bases; unmatched bases: 12. This CDR3 is 15 amino acids long. Germline V gives CDR1 GTSNPN, CDR2 SVGIG (reference sequence). Here the CDR3 reads CAATRQGASNSPLHF. The CDR3 DNA sequence: TGTGCCGCGACCAGGCAGGGGGCGAGTAATTCACCCCTCCACTTT.

The chain links TRBV27 to TRBJ2-7, with a tentative D call TRBD2 (5 bases). Trimming stripped 7 bases from V and 0 bases from J, with 10 bases between. The CDR3 runs 13 residues. CDR1 MNHEY and CDR2 SMNVEV come from the germline V gene (reference sequence). The CDR3 protein is CASMGGSSYEQYF. The CDR3 nucleotides read TGTGCCAGCATGGGCGGGTCCTCCTACGAGCAGTACTTC.

This clone occurred once. The rearrangement joins TRBV12-5 to TRBJ1-1; D is possibly TRBD1 (6 bases). V was shortened by 7 bases and J by 1 base, with 19 bases between the two germline ends. The CDR3 is made up of 16 amino acids. Looked up from germline, CDR1 is LGHNT and CDR2 is FRNRAP. The CDR3: CASAKPTTGANTEAFF. DNA for the CDR3: TGTGCTAGTGCCAAACCTACGACAGGAGCGAACACTGAAGCTTTCTTT.

The J gene is TRBJ1-2, the V gene TRBV6-6; D is perhaps TRBD1 (5 bases). The CDR3 is made up of 14 amino acids. CDR1 is MNHNY and CDR2 is SVGAGI in the germline V gene (reference sequence). V lost 7 bases to trimming and J lost 5 bases, with 17 bases between them. DNA for the CDR3: TGTGCCAGCACGCAGGGAGGTTCGAGGTATGGCTACACCTTC. Protein product: CASTQGGSRYGYTF.

The genes are TRBV19 and TRBJ2-1, with D perhaps TRBD1 (5 bases). Germline CDR1 is LNHDA and CDR2 is SQIVND (reference sequence). The CDR3 contains 14 residues. V was pared by 5 bases and J by 3 bases, with 11 bases between. CDR3 DNA sequence: TGTGCCAGTAGTGCGCTTACAGGCTACAATGAGCAGTTCTTC. Its protein is CASSALTGYNEQFF.

The chain recombines TRBV10-3 with TRBJ1-2; D is undetermined. The CDR3 sequence is 14 residues long. Trimming took off 7 bases at V and 2 bases at J, with 14 bases between the two ends. In germline, CDR1 is ENHRY, CDR2 SYGVKD. The CDR3: CAINSPEKNYGYTF. The CDR3 DNA follows: TGTGCCATCAACTCCCCGGAGAAGAACTATGGCTACACCTTC.

The chain couples TRBV5-8 to TRBJ2-3; D ambiguous. With 1 base removed from V and 7 bases from J, the gap between germline ends came to 7 bases. CDR3 size: 12 residues. Germline V gene lookup returns CDR1 SGHTS and CDR2 YDEGEE. CDR3 protein: CASSLWSNTQYF. CDR3 nucleotides: TGTGCCAGCAGCTTGTGGTCTAATACGCAGTATTTT.

The chain has TRBV5-5 and TRBJ1-1, with D tentatively TRBD1 (6 bases). Germline V gives CDR1 SGHKS, CDR2 YYEKEE (reference sequence). The CDR3 has 13 residues. V lost 2 bases, J lost 5 bases, and 10 bases lay in between. The chain's CDR3 is CASSFTGNTEAFF. CDR3 bases: TGTGCCAGCAGCTTCACAGGGAATACTGAAGCTTTCTTT. Using reference TRBV5-5 and TRBJ1-1 for the parts outside the CDR3, the full variable domain is DAGVTQSPTHLIKTRGQQVTLRCSPISGHKSVSWYQQVLGQGPQFIFQYYEKEERGRGNFPDRFSARQFPNYSSELNVNALLLGDSALYLCASSFTGNTEAFFGQGTRLTVV.

This CDR3 reads CASSSGLASEQFF. CDR3 nucleotide sequence: TGCGCCAGCAGCTCCGGACTAGCGAGTGAGCAGTTCTTC. The V and J genes are TRBV5-1 and TRBJ2-1, with TRBD2 identical over 9 bases. Germline-derived CDR1 and CDR2 are SGHRS and YFSETQ. V shed 3 bases and J 9 bases; nucleotides not matched to a gene: 4. This CDR3 has 13 amino acids.

The chain links TRBV6-5 to TRBJ2-7; D is perhaps TRBD1 (6 bases). Germline V CDR1 and CDR2: MNHEY, SVGAGI. The length of the CDR3 is 13 residues. Deletions cut 2 bases from V and 6 bases from J, with 11 bases between. The CDR3 region has the DNA TGTGCCAGCAGTTACGGTACAGGGACCGAGCAGTACTTC. It is translated as CASSYGTGTEQYF.

This chain joins TRBV10-2 and TRBJ2-7, with 12 bases that match TRBD2. This CDR3 spans 15 amino acids. The germline gives CDR1 WSHSY, CDR2 SAAADI. V was pared by 6 bases and J by 3 bases, with 6 bases of the junction left unmatched. The CDR3 loop is CASSDGLAGIYEQYF. The CDR3 DNA reads as TGCGCCAGCAGCGATGGACTAGCGGGAATCTACGAGCAGTACTTC.

The chain has TRBV19 and TRBJ1-1; 7 bases are a match to TRBD1. The V gene end was trimmed by 7 bases and the J gene end by 1 base; junction bases not matched to a gene: 3. Germline V gene data show CDR1 as LNHDA and CDR2 as SQIVND (reference sequence). The CDR3 is 13 residues long. The CDR3 DNA is TGTGCCAGTAACAGGGGCTGGAACACTGAAGCTTTCTTT. Translating gives CASNRGWNTEAFF.

V usage is TRBV9 and J usage is TRBJ1-2; 7 nucleotides align to TRBD1. With 3 bases clipped from V and 1 base from J, the junction kept 3 bases outside the gene matches. Germline CDR1 and CDR2: SGDLS and YYNGEE. The CDR3 is 14 residues long. The DNA for the CDR3 is TGTGCCAGCAGCGACAGGGGTAATAACTATGGCTACACCTTC. Translation gives CASSDRGNNYGYTF.

The chain couples TRBV5-4 to TRBJ2-7; 12 bases are a match to TRBD2. Germline CDR1 is SGHNT and CDR2 is YYREEE (reference sequence). The CDR3 contains 15 residues. The trim removed 0 bases at V and 2 bases at J, leaving 0 bases unmatched. The CDR3 DNA reads TGTGCCAGCAGCTTGGGACTAGCGGGGGCCTACGAGCAGTACTTC. Its protein product is CASSLGLAGAYEQYF. Complete variable domain (other parts from reference TRBV5-4 and TRBJ2-7): ETGVTQSPTHLIKTRGQQVTLRCSSQSGHNTVSWYQQALGQGPQFIFQYYREEENGRGNFPPRFSGLQFPNYSSELNVNALELDDSALYLCASSLGLAGAYEQYFGPGTRLTVT.